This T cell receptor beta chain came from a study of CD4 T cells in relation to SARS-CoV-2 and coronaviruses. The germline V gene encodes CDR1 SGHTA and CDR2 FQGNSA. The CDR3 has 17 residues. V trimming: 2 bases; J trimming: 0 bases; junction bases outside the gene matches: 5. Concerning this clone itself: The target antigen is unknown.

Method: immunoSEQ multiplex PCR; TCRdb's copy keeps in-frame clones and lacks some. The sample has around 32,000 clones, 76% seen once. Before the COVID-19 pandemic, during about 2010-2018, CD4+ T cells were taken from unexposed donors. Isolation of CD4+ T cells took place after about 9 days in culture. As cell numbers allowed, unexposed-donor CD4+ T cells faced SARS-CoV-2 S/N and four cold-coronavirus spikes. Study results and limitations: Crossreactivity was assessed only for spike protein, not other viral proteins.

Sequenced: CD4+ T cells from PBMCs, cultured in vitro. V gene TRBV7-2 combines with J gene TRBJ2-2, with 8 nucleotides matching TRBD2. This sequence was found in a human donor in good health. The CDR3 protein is CASSLIGGASNTGELFF. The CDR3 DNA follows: TGTGCCAGCAGCTTAATCGGGGGGGCCTCGAACACCGGGGAGCTGTTTTTT.